This is a list of T cell receptor beta chains from one sample in a study of cytomegalovirus exposure and HLA in healthy donors. Repertoires were generated with immunoSEQ multiplex PCR, while TCRdb's copy carries only in-frame clones and drops some. The sample records 170,000 or so clones, roughly 87% being singletons. Sequencing was done on a sample of PBMCs. The receptors come from a man aged 45-65 years in good health and CMV-seronegative. Each CDR3 is given with its conserved first and last residue. Size values are once, few and many counts, or a class for expanded clones, and some rows have none.

V gene	clone size	J gene	CDR3 protein
TRBV6-6	-	TRBJ2-5	CASRGSKETQYF
TRBV6-6	-	TRBJ2-3	CASSYRRGASTDTQYF
TRBV30	few	TRBJ1-4	CAWSVPGEKLFF
TRBV7-2	-	TRBJ2-3	CASSQLPYGSADTQYF
TRBV4-1	-	TRBJ1-4	CASSLGQALRRNEKLFF
TRBV4-2	-	TRBJ2-2	CASSQDAGIRAGELFF
TRBV7-2	-	TRBJ1-2	CASSQYDRGGYTF
TRBV27	-	TRBJ1-5	CASSSITGAPQHF
TRBV29-1	once	TRBJ2-7	CSVEEREQYF
TRBV30	-	TRBJ1-1	CAWSVGGYTEAFF
TRBV18	-	TRBJ2-1	CASSRGGPGVNEQFF
TRBV7-6	-	TRBJ1-6	CASSGTPGVSPLHF
TRBV7-6	-	TRBJ2-2	CASSFLAGGTGELFF
TRBV6-1	few	TRBJ1-2	CASSEAEGGGYTF
TRBV2	-	TRBJ2-3	CASREGRVTDTQYF
TRBV5-4	few	TRBJ1-4	CASSGAGGSEKLFF
TRBV19	once	TRBJ1-6	CASSTPRGNSSYNSPLHF
TRBV11-2	once	TRBJ2-5	CASSLGGRASETQYF
TRBV18	-	TRBJ2-2	CASSSRQGPNTGELFF
TRBV4-1	once	TRBJ2-5	CASSRGPGVQETQYF
TRBV4-2	-	TRBJ2-3	CASSQERTSTTQYF